This passage covers 11 T cell receptor beta chains from one sample sequenced in a study of blood T cell repertoires in COVID-19. The repertoire was sequenced with immunoSEQ multiplex PCR; TCRdb's copy has only in-frame clones and lacks some. The table records 60,000 to 70,000 clones, 86% of them present only once. The specimen sequenced was peripheral blood. These receptors were taken from a woman between 55 and 75 years old with acute or convalescent COVID-19.

This sequence joins TRBV9 and TRBJ2-2; 7 bases are shared with TRBD1. Germline loops: CDR1 SGDLS, CDR2 YYNGEE. This CDR3 has 14 amino acids. Trimming removed 3 bases from V and 5 bases from J; junction bases left unmatched: 4. CDR3 region: CASSGQGWTGELFF. The CDR3 bases are TGTGCCAGCAGCGGACAGGGTTGGACCGGGGAGCTGTTTTTT. Full variable domain (rest looked up from reference TRBV9 and TRBJ2-2): DSGVTQTPKHLITATGQRVTLRCSPRSGDLSVYWYQQSLDQGLQFLIQYYNGEERAKGNILERFSAQQFPDLHSELNLSSLELGDSALYFCASSGQGWTGELFFGEGSRLTVL.

The chain is built from TRBV6-5 and TRBJ1-2; tentative D call: TRBD1 (5 bases). Trimming removed 5 bases from V and 4 bases from J, with 11 bases in between. Germline CDR1 and CDR2: MNHEY and SVGAGI. The CDR3 extends over 13 amino acids. CDR3 in DNA: TGTGCCAGCAGTCGCAGGGAACCCTATGGCTACACCTTC. This encodes CASSRREPYGYTF.

V is TRBV28 and J is TRBJ2-1; no firm D call. V was clipped by 5 bases and J by 8 bases, with 16 bases between them. From germline, CDR1 is MDHEN and CDR2 SYDVKM. The CDR3 is made up of 14 amino acids. In DNA form, the CDR3 reads TGTGCCAGCAGTCCGATACCAGGTTTAGATGAGCAGTTCTTC. Amino acids: CASSPIPGLDEQFF. The full variable domain, completed using reference TRBV28 and TRBJ2-1, is DVKVTQSSRYLVKRTGEKVFLECVQDMDHENMFWYRQDPGLGLRLIYFSYDVKMKEKGDIPEGYSVSREKKERFSLILESASTNQTSMYLCASSPIPGLDEQFFGPGTRLTVL.

On this clone: Other nucleotide sequences from this sample produce the same CDR3. V gene TRBV20-1 combines with J gene TRBJ2-7, with D maybe TRBD2 (6 bases). Trimming stripped 3 bases from V and 4 bases from J, with 7 bases between. In germline, CDR1 is DFQATT, CDR2 SNEGSKA (reference sequence). CDR3 length equals 11 residues. This chain's CDR3 is CSARGGYEQYF. The CDR3 DNA reads TGCAGTGCTAGGGGAGGATACGAGCAGTACTTC.

This clone was counted a few times. The chain links TRBV19 to TRBJ1-5; 10 positions agree with TRBD1. With 4 bases clipped from V and 4 bases from J, the junction kept 4 bases outside the gene matches. The length of the CDR3 is 15 residues. CDR1 LNHDA and CDR2 SQIVND come from the germline V gene (reference sequence). CDR3 sequence (DNA): TGTGCCAGTAGTAAGGACAGGGGGGGAAATCAGCCCCAGCATTTT. Residues: CASSKDRGGNQPQHF. Full variable domain (rest looked up from reference TRBV19 and TRBJ1-5): DGGITQSPKYLFRKEGQNVTLSCEQNLNHDAMYWYRQDPGQGLRLIYYSQIVNDFQKGDIAEGYSVSREKKESFPLTVTSAQKNPTAFYLCASSKDRGGNQPQHFGDGTRLSIL.

This clone was observed at least ten times. The chain recombines TRBV2 with TRBJ1-6; D possibly corresponds to TRBD1 (6 bases). Germline V gives CDR1 SNHLY, CDR2 FYNNEI. Trimming left V 7 bases short and J 2 bases short, with 15 bases between. The CDR3 sequence is 16 residues long. This chain's CDR3 is CASNDVGATYNSPLHF. The CDR3 coding sequence is TGTGCCAGCAATGATGTGGGGGCGACCTATAATTCACCCCTCCACTTT.

The chain has TRBV11-2 and TRBJ1-1, with TRBD1 matching over 7 bases. CDR1 is SGHAT and CDR2 is FQNNGV in the germline V gene. The CDR3 runs to 15 residues. Trimming at V came to 2 bases and at J to 1 base, leaving 4 bases not matched to a gene. The CDR3 region is CASSLRNRGNTEAFF. The CDR3 region has the DNA TGTGCCAGCAGCTTAAGGAACAGGGGGAACACTGAAGCTTTCTTT.

V is TRBV6-5 and J is TRBJ1-1; D is possibly TRBD1 (5 bases). The V end lost 6 bases, the J end lost 6 bases, and 8 bases lay between the germline ends. The germline CDR1 and CDR2 sequences are MNHEY and SVGAGI. This CDR3 contains 11 residues. The CDR3 is CASSQGPEAFF. The CDR3, as DNA: TGTGCCAGCAGCCAGGGCCCTGAAGCTTTCTTT.

The chain uses TRBV30 and TRBJ2-1; D is perhaps TRBD2 (5 bases). Looked up from germline, CDR1 is GTSNPN and CDR2 is SVGIG (reference sequence). The CDR3 contains 13 residues. Trimming removed 2 bases from V and 10 bases from J, with 15 bases in between. The CDR3 sequence is CAWSIRTRLEQFF. Here the CDR3 DNA reads TGTGCCTGGAGTATTCGGACTCGACTCGAGCAGTTCTTC.

The chain combines TRBV6-5 with TRBJ1-1; D possibly corresponds to TRBD1 (5 bases). V gave up 7 bases and J gave up 3 bases, with 12 bases separating them. The CDR3 is made up of 13 amino acids. In germline, CDR1 is MNHEY, CDR2 SVGAGI. The CDR3 nucleotides read TGTGCCAGCATCAAAAGGGGTCACACTGAAGCTTTCTTT. It translates to CASIKRGHTEAFF.

The rearrangement joins TRBV6-2 or TRBV6-3 to TRBJ1-2; 7 positions match TRBD1. Germline V CDR1 and CDR2: MNHEY, SVGEGT. V lost 6 bases, J lost 8 bases, and 18 bases stayed unmatched. CDR3 size: 16 residues. The CDR3 DNA reads as TGTGCCAGCAGCGTTACCGGGACAGCCTTTCAGGGGGGCTACACCTTC. Protein: CASSVTGTAFQGGYTF.